This is a list of T cell receptor beta chains from one sample in a study of beta chain features in type 1 diabetes. Sequencing used immunoSEQ multiplex PCR; TCRdb keeps in-frame clones, though not all of them. The sample shows around 500,000 clones, approximately 30% of them seen only once. Source material: naive CD4+ T cells from blood. Receptors were obtained from a man aged 18 to 30 in good health. CDR3s include the opening cysteine and the closing phenylalanine or tryptophan. D genes are given only for firm matches. Rows give clone size only sometimes, using once, few, many, or a class for an expanded clone.

j_call	d_call	v_call	clone_size	cdr3_aa	cdr3_nt
TRBJ2-7	.	TRBV7-9	few	CASSTKDYEQYF	TGTGCCAGCAGCACCAAGGATTACGAGCAGTACTTC
TRBJ2-2	TRBD2	TRBV7-2	few	CASSLAPSGTGELFF	TGTGCCAGCAGCTTAGCGCCTAGCGGTACCGGGGAGCTGTTTTTT
TRBJ2-7	.	TRBV7-8	few	CASSTRQGYEQYF	TGTGCCAGCAGCACGCGTCAGGGATACGAGCAGTACTTC
TRBJ2-1	.	TRBV9	.	CASSARPQASYEQFF	TGTGCCAGCAGCGCGAGACCTCAGGCTAGCTATGAGCAGTTCTTC
TRBJ1-1	.	TRBV7-9	.	CASSPRLEGEAFF	TGTGCCAGCAGCCCGAGGTTGGAGGGTGAAGCTTTCTTT
TRBJ2-3	TRBD2	TRBV27	.	CASSLYLAGVADTQYF	TGTGCCAGCAGTTTATACCTAGCGGGAGTCGCAGATACGCAGTATTTT
TRBJ2-7	.	TRBV9	few	CASSGIDRTYEQYF	TGTGCCAGCAGCGGGATAGACAGAACCTACGAGCAGTACTTC
TRBJ1-5	.	TRBV10-3	.	CAISESGGFSNQPQHF	TGTGCCATCAGTGAGTCGGGAGGTTTTAGCAATCAGCCCCAGCATTTT
TRBJ2-7	.	TRBV29-1	.	CSVDGHPAREQYF	TGCAGCGTTGACGGTCATCCGGCCCGGGAGCAGTACTTC
TRBJ2-3	.	TRBV30	.	CAWSLPRVLQYF	TGTGCCTGGAGTCTACCCAGGGTACTGCAGTATTTT
TRBJ2-7	.	TRBV7-2	.	CASSEQQESYEQYF	TGTGCCAGCAGCGAACAACAGGAATCCTACGAGCAGTACTTC
TRBJ2-7	.	TRBV7-9	.	CASSLERVGEQYF	TGTGCCAGCAGCTTAGAGAGAGTCGGGGAGCAGTACTTC
TRBJ2-5	.	TRBV29-1	.	CSDDSTQYF	TGCAGCGACGACTCGACCCAGTACTTC
TRBJ2-7	.	TRBV7-9	few	CASSSSSHLYEQYF	TGTGCCAGCAGCTCTTCTTCTCACCTCTACGAGCAGTACTTC
TRBJ2-7	.	TRBV6-6	.	CASSYSFGAYEQYF	TGTGCCAGCAGTTACTCGTTTGGAGCCTACGAGCAGTACTTC
TRBJ2-5	TRBD1	TRBV30	few	CAWSRDRGETQYF	TGTGCCTGGAGTCGGGACAGGGGAGAGACCCAGTACTTC
TRBJ2-2	.	TRBV28	few	CASSLSLADTGELFF	TGTGCCAGCAGTTTAAGTCTAGCTGACACCGGGGAGCTGTTTTTT
TRBJ2-1	TRBD1	TRBV30	.	CAWSVQGNEQFF	TGTGCCTGGAGTGTACAGGGGAATGAGCAGTTCTTC
TRBJ2-5	.	TRBV15	few	CATSREQLQETQYF	TGTGCCACCAGCAGAGAACAGCTACAAGAGACCCAGTACTTC
TRBJ2-1	TRBD2	TRBV27	.	CASGAPAGGNEQFF	TGTGCCAGCGGAGCCCCAGCGGGAGGCAATGAGCAGTTCTTC
TRBJ2-7	.	TRBV11-2	few	CASSSYYEQYF	TGTGCCAGCAGCTCGTACTACGAGCAGTACTTC
TRBJ2-3	TRBD1	TRBV2	.	CASSEETGVRYF	TGTGCCAGCAGTGAAGAGACAGGGGTTAGGTATTTT
TRBJ1-4	TRBD1	TRBV7-8	.	CASRGDRGNEKLFF	TGTGCCAGCAGGGGAGACAGGGGGAATGAAAAACTGTTTTTT
TRBJ2-1	TRBD1	TRBV6-1	.	CASSRQGEAYNEQFF	TGTGCCAGCAGTCGACAGGGTGAAGCCTACAATGAGCAGTTCTTC
TRBJ1-5	TRBD1	TRBV25-1	.	CASSGGQGRNQPQHF	TGTGCCAGCAGTGGGGGACAGGGGCGCAATCAGCCCCAGCATTTT
TRBJ2-7	.	TRBV20-1	few	CSAQTNYEQYF	TGCAGTGCTCAGACGAACTACGAGCAGTACTTC
TRBJ2-3	TRBD2	TRBV5-4	once	CASSQSSGRTDTQYF	TGTGCCAGCAGTCAGTCTAGCGGACGCACAGATACGCAGTATTTT
TRBJ2-7	.	TRBV18	few	CASSPPLAQRDEQYF	TGTGCCAGCTCACCTCCCCTAGCCCAAAGAGACGAGCAGTACTTC
TRBJ2-7	TRBD2	TRBV30	.	CAWSASGIYEQYF	TGTGCCTGGAGCGCAAGCGGGATATACGAGCAGTACTTC
TRBJ2-6	.	TRBV12-5	few	CASGLGGANVLTF	TGTGCTAGTGGTTTGGGTGGGGCCAACGTCCTGACTTTC
TRBJ2-1	TRBD2	TRBV30	few	CAWSVGTSVPHEQFF	TGTGCCTGGAGTGTTGGGACTAGCGTCCCTCATGAGCAGTTCTTC
TRBJ2-7	.	TRBV10-3	few	CAISDLLAQYF	TGTGCCATCAGTGATCTCCTAGCACAGTACTTC
TRBJ2-3	TRBD2	TRBV15	few	CATRGRATDTQYF	TGTGCCACCCGCGGGAGAGCCACAGATACGCAGTATTTT
TRBJ2-1	TRBD2	TRBV5-1	.	CASSRREENNEQFF	TGCGCCAGCAGCCGGCGGGAGGAAAACAATGAGCAGTTCTTC
TRBJ1-1	.	TRBV5-1	.	CASSRDTHPNTEAFF	TGCGCCAGCAGCCGGGACACACATCCGAACACTGAAGCTTTCTTT
TRBJ1-4	.	TRBV25-1	.	CASSDPRGPGNEKLFF	TGTGCCAGCAGTGATCCCCGGGGGCCTGGTAATGAAAAACTGTTTTTT
TRBJ2-2	.	TRBV11-2	.	CASSLRAITGELFF	TGTGCCAGCAGCTTACGAGCGATCACCGGGGAGCTGTTTTTT
TRBJ1-1	.	TRBV30	.	CAWSGKWGRNTEAFF	TGTGCCTGGAGTGGAAAATGGGGGCGGAACACTGAAGCTTTCTTT
TRBJ1-2	.	TRBV21-1	medium-sized	CASSLDPYGYTF	TGTGCCAGCAGCCTGGACCCCTATGGCTACACCTTC
TRBJ2-5	.	TRBV18	.	CASSPTKLGETQYF	TGTGCCAGCTCACCGACCAAATTGGGAGAGACCCAGTACTTC
TRBJ2-1	.	TRBV7-2	.	CASSARLHRAEQFF	TGTGCCAGCAGCGCTCGACTCCACCGGGCCGAGCAGTTCTTC
TRBJ1-1	.	TRBV7-9	.	CASSLYGNTEAFF	TGTGCCAGCAGCTTATATGGGAACACTGAAGCTTTCTTT
TRBJ2-7	.	TRBV30	few	CAWSVQGGTYEQYF	TGTGCCTGGAGTGTACAGGGGGGGACCTACGAGCAGTACTTC
TRBJ2-7	TRBD2	TRBV29-1	.	CSVEAAAGGEQYF	TGCAGCGTTGAAGCAGCGGCGGGAGGCGAGCAGTACTTC
TRBJ1-1	.	TRBV7-2	.	CASSLLISDTEAFF	TGTGCCAGCAGCTTATTAATTTCGGACACTGAAGCTTTCTTT
TRBJ1-5	.	TRBV2	.	CASSDTRVSNQPQHF	TGTGCCAGCAGTGATACCAGGGTTAGCAATCAGCCCCAGCATTTT
TRBJ2-1	.	TRBV19	.	CASSQWTDYNEQFF	TGTGCCAGTAGCCAGTGGACGGACTACAATGAGCAGTTCTTC
TRBJ2-5	TRBD2	TRBV9	few	CASSVGSGSVQETQYF	TGTGCCAGCAGCGTAGGGAGCGGGAGTGTCCAAGAGACCCAGTACTTC
TRBJ2-7	TRBD1	TRBV5-1	few	CASSSGQTYEQYF	TGCGCCAGCAGCTCGGGACAGACCTACGAGCAGTACTTC
TRBJ1-3	.	TRBV15	.	CATSTGTGNTIYF	TGTGCCACCAGCACAGGGACTGGAAACACCATATATTTT
TRBJ2-6	.	TRBV7-8	.	CASTSSQRLWANVLTF	TGTGCCAGCACCTCCAGCCAACGTCTCTGGGCCAACGTCCTGACTTTC